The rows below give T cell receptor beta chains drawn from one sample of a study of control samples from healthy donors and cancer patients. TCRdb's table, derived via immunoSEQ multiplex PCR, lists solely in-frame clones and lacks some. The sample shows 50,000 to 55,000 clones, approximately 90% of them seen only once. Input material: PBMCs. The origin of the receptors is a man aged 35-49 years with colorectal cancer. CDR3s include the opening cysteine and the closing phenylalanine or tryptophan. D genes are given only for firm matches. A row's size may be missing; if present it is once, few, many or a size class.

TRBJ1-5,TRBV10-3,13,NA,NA,TGTGCCATCGCGGAGAGCAGCAATCAGCCCCAGCATTTT,CAIAESSNQPQHF
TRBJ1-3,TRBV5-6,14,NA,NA,TGTGCCAGCAGTCTGGCGGGGAGTGGAAACACCATATATTTT,CASSLAGSGNTIYF
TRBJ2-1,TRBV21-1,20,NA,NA,TGTGCCAGCAGCAAGGGGTCAGGACAGGATCACTTCTACCTCTACAATGAGCAGTTCTTC,CASSKGSGQDHFYLYNEQFF
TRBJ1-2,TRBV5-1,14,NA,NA,TGCGCCAGCAGCTATCAAGGGGATGCCTATGGCTACACCTTC,CASSYQGDAYGYTF
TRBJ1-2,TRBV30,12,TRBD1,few,TGTGCGCAGGGACAGGCTAACTATGGCTACACCTTC,CAQGQANYGYTF
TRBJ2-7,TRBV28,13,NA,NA,TGTGCCAGCAGCCTAGCGTTATCCTACGAGCAGTACTTC,CASSLALSYEQYF
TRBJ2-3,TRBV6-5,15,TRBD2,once,TGTGCCAGCAGCTCCCTAGCGGGGGGCACAGATACGCAGTATTTT,CASSSLAGGTDTQYF
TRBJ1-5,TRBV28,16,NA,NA,TGTGCCAGCAGTTTAGGGACGGAACTTTTCAATCAGCCCCAGCATTTT,CASSLGTELFNQPQHF
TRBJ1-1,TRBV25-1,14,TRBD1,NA,TGTGCCAGCAGTGAATTTCAGGGGGCCACTGAAGCTTTCTTT,CASSEFQGATEAFF
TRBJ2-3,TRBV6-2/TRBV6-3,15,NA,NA,TGTGCCAGCAGTCCCCGTTCTAGATCCACAGATACGCAGTATTTT,CASSPRSRSTDTQYF
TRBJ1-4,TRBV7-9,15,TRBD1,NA,TGTGCCAGCAGCCTCAGGGGGGGAGAGGATGAAAAACTGTTTTTT,CASSLRGGEDEKLFF
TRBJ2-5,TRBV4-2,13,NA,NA,TGTGCCAGCAGCCAAGGCCCGAGGGAGACCCAGTACTTC,CASSQGPRETQYF
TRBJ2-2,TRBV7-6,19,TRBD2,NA,TGTGCCAGCAGCTTCCCCGGGGAGGGGACCTCTCCGAACACCGGGGAGCTGTTTTTT,CASSFPGEGTSPNTGELFF
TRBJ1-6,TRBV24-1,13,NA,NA,TGTGCCACCAGTGACAGGTATAATTCACCCCTCCACTTT,CATSDRYNSPLHF
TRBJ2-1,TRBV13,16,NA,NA,TGTGCCAGCAGCTCAAGAGACGGGCGCTCCTACAATGAGCAGTTCTTC,CASSSRDGRSYNEQFF
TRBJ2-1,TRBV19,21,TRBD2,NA,TGTGCCAGTAGTAAAGGGGGGGGTAGCGGGAGGCCCGAAGCCCCCTACAATGAGCAGTTCTTC,CASSKGGGSGRPEAPYNEQFF
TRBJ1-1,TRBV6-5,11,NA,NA,TGTGCCAGCAGACGAATGGCTGAAGCTTTCTTT,CASRRMAEAFF
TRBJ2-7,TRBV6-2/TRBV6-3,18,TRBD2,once,TGTGCCAGCAGTTACTTGTTATCGTTCACTAGCGGGTTTTTGGAGCAGTACTTC,CASSYLLSFTSGFLEQYF
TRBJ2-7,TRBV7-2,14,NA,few,TGTGCCAGCAGCTTATTCGACGGGGCCTACGAGCAGTACTTC,CASSLFDGAYEQYF
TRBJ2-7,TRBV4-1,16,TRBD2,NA,TGCGCCAGCAGGCGAGGGCAGGGCGGGAGGGATTACGAGCAGTACTTC,CASRRGQGGRDYEQYF
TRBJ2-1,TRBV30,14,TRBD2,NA,TGTGCCTGGAAAAGACTAGCGGGAGCGGTTGAGCAGTTCTTC,CAWKRLAGAVEQFF
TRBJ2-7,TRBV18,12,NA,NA,TGTGCCAGCTCTCCTGAAGCCTACGAGCAGTACTTC,CASSPEAYEQYF
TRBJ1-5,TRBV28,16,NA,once,TGTGCCAGCAGTTTAGTGGCAGGGGTGAGCAATCAGCCCCAGCATTTT,CASSLVAGVSNQPQHF
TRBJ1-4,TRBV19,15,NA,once,TGTGCCAGTAGTATAGGGGGCGGTTCTAATGAAAAACTGTTTTTT,CASSIGGGSNEKLFF
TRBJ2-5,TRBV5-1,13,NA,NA,TGCGCCAGCGCCTATCCGAACCAAGAGACCCAGTACTTC,CASAYPNQETQYF
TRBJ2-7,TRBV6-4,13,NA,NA,NA,CASSTSEGLEQYF
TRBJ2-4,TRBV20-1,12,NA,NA,TGCAGTGCTAGTTTAGACTCCGGCATTCAGTACTTC,CSASLDSGIQYF
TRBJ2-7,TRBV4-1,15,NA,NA,TGCGCCAGCAGCCAAGGGTCGGGCAGTACCTACGAGCAGTACTTC,CASSQGSGSTYEQYF
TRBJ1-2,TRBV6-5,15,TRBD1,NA,TGTGCCAGCAGTAGGGCGGACAGGGGGTTATATGGCTACACCTTC,CASSRADRGLYGYTF
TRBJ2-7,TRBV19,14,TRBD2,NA,TGTGCCAGTAGCGCGGGAGGGGCGTCCTACGAGCAGTACTTC,CASSAGGASYEQYF
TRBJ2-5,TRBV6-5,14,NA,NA,TGTGCCAGCTCCAGGGTGGGGTACCAAGAGACCCAGTACTTC,CASSRVGYQETQYF
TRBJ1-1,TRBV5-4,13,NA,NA,TGTGCCAGCAGCTTACAAGGTGGCACTGAAGCTTTCTTT,CASSLQGGTEAFF
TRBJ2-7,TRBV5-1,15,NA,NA,TGCGCCAGCAGCTTGATGGGTGCAGAGGGGAGCGAGCAGTACTTC,CASSLMGAEGSEQYF
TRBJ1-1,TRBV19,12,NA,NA,TGTGCCAGTAGTTTAGGGAGGACTGAAGCTTTCTTT,CASSLGRTEAFF
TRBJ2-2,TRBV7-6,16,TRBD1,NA,TGTGCCAGCAGCCTTTGGGACAGGACCCACACCGGGGAGCTGTTTTTT,CASSLWDRTHTGELFF
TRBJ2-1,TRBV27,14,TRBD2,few,TGTGCCAGCAGCCCCCGGGGGGGCAACAATGAGCAGTTCTTC,CASSPRGGNNEQFF
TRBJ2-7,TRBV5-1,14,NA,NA,TGCGCCAGCAGCCCCGCGCCCCAAACCTACGAGCAGTACTTC,CASSPAPQTYEQYF
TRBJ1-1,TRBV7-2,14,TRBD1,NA,TGTGCCAGCAGTTACAGGGGGCGTGGTACTGAAGCTTTCTTT,CASSYRGRGTEAFF
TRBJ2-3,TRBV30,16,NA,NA,TGTGCCTGGGTGCCAGGTCAACGGGATAGCACAGATACGCAGTATTTT,CAWVPGQRDSTDTQYF
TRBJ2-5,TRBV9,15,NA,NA,TGTGCCAGCAGCGTAGAGGGTTCTAGCAGAGAGACCCAGTACTTC,CASSVEGSSRETQYF
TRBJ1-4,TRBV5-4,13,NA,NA,TGTGCCAGCAGCTCCGGGACAAACGAAAAACTGTTTTTT,CASSSGTNEKLFF
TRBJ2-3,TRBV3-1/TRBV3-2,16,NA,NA,TGTGCCAGCAGCCAAGGGACGGGATTCGCGACAGATACGCAGTATTTT,CASSQGTGFATDTQYF
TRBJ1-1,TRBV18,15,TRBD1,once,TGTGCCAGCTCACCACCGACAGGGGCGAACACTGAAGCTTTCTTT,CASSPPTGANTEAFF
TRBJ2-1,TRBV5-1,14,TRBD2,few,TGCGCCACCTCCCGGGAGGCTGCCCCTAATGAGCAGTTCTTC,CATSREAAPNEQFF
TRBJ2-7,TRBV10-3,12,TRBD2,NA,TGTGCCATCAGGGGACTAGACTACGAGCAGTACTTC,CAIRGLDYEQYF
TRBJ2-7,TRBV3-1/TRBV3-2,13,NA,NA,TGTGCCAGCAGCGGGTCCCGAACCTACGAGCAGTACTTC,CASSGSRTYEQYF